Listed here are 3 T cell receptor beta chains from one sample, sequenced in a study of cytomegalovirus exposure and HLA in healthy donors. This PCR relied on a set of 60 Vbeta primers and 13 Jbeta primers. Sequencing was performed with immunoSEQ multiplex PCR; in TCRdb, only in-frame clones are kept and a portion is missing. Here the sample spans some 120,000 clones, under 12% being singletons. The source material was PBMCs. These receptors were taken from a woman under 30 in good health and CMV-seropositive.

This clone showed up just a few times. This rearrangement joins TRBV9 to TRBJ1-4; D remains ambiguous. Deletions cut 4 bases from V and 8 bases from J, with 12 bases between. The V gene's germline CDR1 is SGDLS and CDR2 YYNGEE. The CDR3 length is 13 residues. The CDR3 DNA reads TGTGCCAGCAGCTCCCAGGAGGGAGAAAAACTGTTTTTT. This gives the protein CASSSQEGEKLFF.

The chain links TRBV7-9 to TRBJ2-1, with 10 bases that match TRBD2. The germline V gene encodes CDR1 SEHNR and CDR2 FQNEAQ (reference sequence). CDR3 length: 16 amino acids. With V trimmed by 1 base and J by 8 bases, 8 bases remained unmatched. The CDR3 region is CASSLGIAGGIDEQFF. CDR3 sequence (DNA): TGTGCCAGCAGCTTAGGAATAGCGGGAGGTATAGATGAGCAGTTCTTC.

This clone showed up just a few times. One junction end disagrees with the germline gene, perhaps due to a read error. The chain employs TRBV11-3 and TRBJ1-1, with D possibly matching TRBD1 (5 bases). The CDR3 runs 13 residues. Germline CDR1 is SGHNT and CDR2 is YENEEA. The CDR3 is CASSLVMDTEAFF. In nucleotides, the CDR3 is TGTGCCAGCAGCTTAGTAATGGACACTGAAGCCTTCTTT.